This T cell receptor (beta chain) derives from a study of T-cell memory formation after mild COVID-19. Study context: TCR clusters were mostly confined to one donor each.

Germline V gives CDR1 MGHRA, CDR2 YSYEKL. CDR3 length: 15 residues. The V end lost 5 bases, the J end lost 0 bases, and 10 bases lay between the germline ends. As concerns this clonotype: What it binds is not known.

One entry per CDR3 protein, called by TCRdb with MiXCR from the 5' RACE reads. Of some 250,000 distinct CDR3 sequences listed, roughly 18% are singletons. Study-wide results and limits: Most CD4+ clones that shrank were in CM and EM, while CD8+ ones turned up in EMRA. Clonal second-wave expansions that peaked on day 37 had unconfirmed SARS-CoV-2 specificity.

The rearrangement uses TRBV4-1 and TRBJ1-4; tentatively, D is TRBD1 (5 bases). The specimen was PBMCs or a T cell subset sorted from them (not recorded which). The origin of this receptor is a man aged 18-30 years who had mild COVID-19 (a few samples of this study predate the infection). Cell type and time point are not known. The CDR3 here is CASSYPQATNEKLFF. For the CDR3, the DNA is TGCGCCAGCAGCTACCCACAGGCAACTAATGAAAAACTGTTTTTT.